These T cell receptor beta chains were read from a single sample in a study of cytomegalovirus exposure and HLA in healthy donors. Sequencing was performed with immunoSEQ multiplex PCR; in TCRdb, only in-frame clones are kept and a portion is missing. Among 150,000 to 180,000 clones listed, around 79% were seen once. Sequencing was carried out using PBMCs. These receptors all stem from a young man in good health and CMV-seropositive. Both conserved end residues are part of each CDR3. Each record gives: D gene, V gene, J gene, clone size, CDR3 DNA, CDR3 protein. A D gene is named only where the DNA matches it firmly. Some rows mark clone size as missing; the rest say once, few, many or name a class of expanded clone.

D gene: .
V gene: TRBV7-3
J gene: TRBJ2-1
clone size: .
CDR3 DNA: TGTGCCAGCAGCGCCAACAGGGTTTACAATGAGCAGTTCTTC
CDR3 protein: CASSANRVYNEQFF

D gene: .
V gene: TRBV19
J gene: TRBJ2-2
clone size: few
CDR3 DNA: TGTGCCAGTAGCCCATTTACTAGATTCGGGGAGCTGTTTTTT
CDR3 protein: CASSPFTRFGELFF

D gene: .
V gene: TRBV5-1
J gene: TRBJ2-3
clone size: .
CDR3 DNA: TGCGCCAGCAGCTCTGGACAGACAGATACGCAGTATTTT
CDR3 protein: CASSSGQTDTQYF

D gene: .
V gene: TRBV5-8
J gene: TRBJ2-1
clone size: few
CDR3 DNA: TGTGCCAGCAGCTTGGCCTTTGAGCAGTTCTTC
CDR3 protein: CASSLAFEQFF

D gene: TRBD1
V gene: TRBV7-9
J gene: TRBJ2-5
clone size: .
CDR3 DNA: TGTGCCAGCAGCTCCCGGACAGGACTAGAGACCCAGTACTTC
CDR3 protein: CASSSRTGLETQYF

D gene: TRBD2
V gene: TRBV5-1
J gene: TRBJ2-7
clone size: .
CDR3 DNA: TGCGCCAGCAGCTTCTCGGGGGGGCGGGCCGAGCAGTACTTC
CDR3 protein: CASSFSGGRAEQYF

D gene: .
V gene: TRBV30
J gene: TRBJ1-2
clone size: .
CDR3 DNA: TGTGCCTGGAGTGCCGGGGGCTATGGCTACACCTTC
CDR3 protein: CAWSAGGYGYTF

D gene: TRBD1
V gene: TRBV15
J gene: TRBJ2-1
clone size: .
CDR3 DNA: TGTGCCACCAGCAGAGTCACTCGACAGGGGGCGAATAATGAGCAGTTCTTC
CDR3 protein: CATSRVTRQGANNEQFF

D gene: .
V gene: TRBV4-2
J gene: TRBJ2-3
clone size: .
CDR3 DNA: TGTGCCAGCAGCCAAGGCGTGATGAGCTACTCTTCTACAGATACGCAGTATTTT
CDR3 protein: CASSQGVMSYSSTDTQYF

D gene: TRBD1
V gene: TRBV7-6
J gene: TRBJ2-7
clone size: .
CDR3 DNA: TGTGCCACCTCGACAGGGGGTTCCTACGAGCAGTACTTC
CDR3 protein: CATSTGGSYEQYF

D gene: .
V gene: TRBV30
J gene: TRBJ2-5
clone size: .
CDR3 DNA: TGTGCCTGGAGTGTACAGGTACAAGAGACCCAGTACTTC
CDR3 protein: CAWSVQVQETQYF

D gene: TRBD1
V gene: TRBV6-1
J gene: TRBJ1-1
clone size: .
CDR3 DNA: TGTGCCAGCAGTGGACAGGGGTGGGGTAACACTGAAGCTTTCTTT
CDR3 protein: CASSGQGWGNTEAFF

D gene: TRBD2
V gene: TRBV5-1
J gene: TRBJ2-7
clone size: .
CDR3 DNA: TGCGCCAGCAGCGCCACTAGCGGGGGGATAAAATCCTACGAGCAGTACTTC
CDR3 protein: CASSATSGGIKSYEQYF

D gene: TRBD1
V gene: TRBV4-1
J gene: TRBJ1-2
clone size: .
CDR3 DNA: TGCGCCAGCAGCCAAGATATCACAGGGGCATATGGCTACACCTTC
CDR3 protein: CASSQDITGAYGYTF

D gene: TRBD1
V gene: TRBV4-3
J gene: TRBJ1-2
clone size: .
CDR3 DNA: TGCGCCAGCAGCCGTCAGGGACAGGGCTACACCTTC
CDR3 protein: CASSRQGQGYTF

D gene: TRBD1
V gene: TRBV30
J gene: TRBJ1-5
clone size: once
CDR3 DNA: TGTGCCTGGAGTGTTGGGGACAGTGGCAATCAGCCCCAGCATTTT
CDR3 protein: CAWSVGDSGNQPQHF

D gene: TRBD2
V gene: TRBV7-9
J gene: TRBJ2-7
clone size: .
CDR3 DNA: TGTTCCAGCAGCCAGATTACTAGCGGGAGAGGCCACGAGCAGTACTTC
CDR3 protein: CSSSQITSGRGHEQYF

D gene: .
V gene: TRBV29-1
J gene: TRBJ2-3
clone size: few
CDR3 DNA: TGCAGCGTTGTTGGACACAGCACAGATACGCAGTATTTT
CDR3 protein: CSVVGHSTDTQYF

D gene: TRBD1
V gene: TRBV27
J gene: TRBJ1-4
clone size: .
CDR3 DNA: TGTGCCAGCAGTTTTCTTTACAGGGGGCGCACGGCTAATGAAAAACTGTTTTTT
CDR3 protein: CASSFLYRGRTANEKLFF

D gene: .
V gene: TRBV27
J gene: TRBJ1-2
clone size: .
CDR3 DNA: TGTGCCAGCAGCTTGACAGTAGCTAACTATGGCTACACCTTC
CDR3 protein: CASSLTVANYGYTF

D gene: TRBD2
V gene: TRBV19
J gene: TRBJ2-3
clone size: .
CDR3 DNA: TGTGCCAGTAGTATAGTGGCGGGAGGTCTTCCAGATACGCAGTATTTT
CDR3 protein: CASSIVAGGLPDTQYF

D gene: TRBD2
V gene: TRBV5-4
J gene: TRBJ2-1
clone size: few
CDR3 DNA: TGTGCCAGCAGCAAAGCCGGGACTAGACTTTACAATGAGCAGTTCTTC
CDR3 protein: CASSKAGTRLYNEQFF

D gene: .
V gene: TRBV25-1
J gene: TRBJ2-1
clone size: .
CDR3 DNA: TGTGCCAGCAGTGACGACTCGTCATTATACAATGAGCAGTTCTTC
CDR3 protein: CASSDDSSLYNEQFF

D gene: .
V gene: TRBV7-2
J gene: TRBJ1-1
clone size: few
CDR3 DNA: TGTGCCAGCAGCCCCAGGGAGGTGGACACTGAAGCTTTCTTT
CDR3 protein: CASSPREVDTEAFF

D gene: TRBD1
V gene: TRBV7-2
J gene: TRBJ1-5
clone size: .
CDR3 DNA: TGTGCCAGCAGCCCAGGGACAGTGAATCAGCCCCAGCATTTT
CDR3 protein: CASSPGTVNQPQHF

D gene: TRBD2
V gene: TRBV6-5
J gene: TRBJ2-1
clone size: .
CDR3 DNA: TGTGCCAGCACCTCAGGGACTAGCAACTACAATGAGCAGTTCTTC
CDR3 protein: CASTSGTSNYNEQFF

D gene: TRBD1
V gene: TRBV6-5
J gene: TRBJ2-5
clone size: .
CDR3 DNA: TGTGCCAGCAGTAGACAACCGGGGACAGGGGGAAACTTC
CDR3 protein: CASSRQPGTGGNF

D gene: TRBD1
V gene: TRBV28
J gene: TRBJ1-3
clone size: .
CDR3 DNA: TGTGCCAGCAGTTCCCCCGGGACAGGGGGCGGAAACACCATATATTTT
CDR3 protein: CASSSPGTGGGNTIYF

D gene: .
V gene: TRBV9
J gene: TRBJ2-2
clone size: .
CDR3 DNA: TGTGCCAGCAGCGGCCAGGGTAACACCGGGGAGCTGTTTTTT
CDR3 protein: CASSGQGNTGELFF

D gene: TRBD1
V gene: TRBV7-8
J gene: TRBJ1-5
clone size: .
CDR3 DNA: TGTGCCAGCAGCCCCGGGACAGGGTCCACTAATCAGCCCCAGCATTTT
CDR3 protein: CASSPGTGSTNQPQHF

D gene: TRBD1
V gene: TRBV29-1
J gene: TRBJ1-2
clone size: .
CDR3 DNA: TGCAGCGCAGACCCCGGGACAGGGCGTCCTTATGGCTACACCTTC
CDR3 protein: CSADPGTGRPYGYTF

D gene: .
V gene: TRBV7-9
J gene: TRBJ2-7
clone size: .
CDR3 DNA: TGTGCCAGCACCGCTCTCGTAGGGGCCGAGCAGTACTTC
CDR3 protein: CASTALVGAEQYF

D gene: .
V gene: TRBV6-5
J gene: TRBJ2-1
clone size: once
CDR3 DNA: TGTGCCAGCAGTTACTCGAGTTCGAGGAACAATGAGCAGTTCTTC
CDR3 protein: CASSYSSSRNNEQFF

D gene: .
V gene: TRBV10-2
J gene: TRBJ2-2
clone size: few
CDR3 DNA: TGCGCCAGCAGTGAGTTTACAGGGACCGGGGAGCTGTTTTTT
CDR3 protein: CASSEFTGTGELFF

D gene: .
V gene: TRBV19
J gene: TRBJ2-1
clone size: .
CDR3 DNA: TGTGCCAGTAGGCTAAGTAATGAGCAGTTCTTC
CDR3 protein: CASRLSNEQFF

D gene: TRBD1
V gene: TRBV15
J gene: TRBJ1-2
clone size: .
CDR3 DNA: TGTGCCACCAGCAGAAACACCGGAGGGGGCGCGTATGGCTACACCTTC
CDR3 protein: CATSRNTGGGAYGYTF

D gene: .
V gene: TRBV19
J gene: TRBJ2-3
clone size: once
CDR3 DNA: TGTGCCAGTAGTCCCCGGACGAAAGGGGGAGATACGCAGTATTTT
CDR3 protein: CASSPRTKGGDTQYF

D gene: .
V gene: TRBV7-9
J gene: TRBJ1-1
clone size: .
CDR3 DNA: TGTGCCAGCAGCGTGAGGGACACTGAAGCTTTCTTT
CDR3 protein: CASSVRDTEAFF

D gene: .
V gene: TRBV6-6
J gene: TRBJ2-7
clone size: .
CDR3 DNA: TGTGCCAGCACCCCCTCGGGCCCCCGGGGCGAGCAGTACTTC
CDR3 protein: CASTPSGPRGEQYF

D gene: TRBD1
V gene: TRBV19
J gene: TRBJ2-3
clone size: .
CDR3 DNA: TGTGCCAGTAGTATAGAGAGGGGGCCAAGGGGCAAGGATGCAGATACGCAGTATTTT
CDR3 protein: CASSIERGPRGKDADTQYF

D gene: TRBD1
V gene: TRBV5-8
J gene: TRBJ2-7
clone size: once
CDR3 DNA: TGTGCCAGCAGCTCCGGACAGGGTAGCAACGAGCAGTACTTC
CDR3 protein: CASSSGQGSNEQYF

D gene: TRBD1
V gene: TRBV2
J gene: TRBJ1-2
clone size: .
CDR3 DNA: TGTGCCAGCAGTGGGGACAGGGGGCATTACTATGGCTACACCTTC
CDR3 protein: CASSGDRGHYYGYTF

D gene: .
V gene: TRBV19
J gene: TRBJ1-6
clone size: .
CDR3 DNA: TGTGCGACCAGTAGCCACGGGTCACCCCTCCACTTT
CDR3 protein: CATSSHGSPLHF

D gene: TRBD1
V gene: TRBV14
J gene: TRBJ2-3
clone size: few
CDR3 DNA: TGTGCCAGCAGCCAAGATAGTGTGGGGACAGGGAGCACAGATACGCAGTATTTT
CDR3 protein: CASSQDSVGTGSTDTQYF

D gene: TRBD1
V gene: TRBV4-2
J gene: TRBJ1-1
clone size: .
CDR3 DNA: TGTGCCAGCAGCCATTTGACAGGGGGCACTGAAGCTTTCTTT
CDR3 protein: CASSHLTGGTEAFF

D gene: .
V gene: TRBV30
J gene: TRBJ1-3
clone size: once
CDR3 DNA: TGTGCCTGGAGTAATCGGGGTCATGGAAACACCATATATTTT
CDR3 protein: CAWSNRGHGNTIYF

D gene: TRBD1
V gene: TRBV29-1
J gene: TRBJ1-2
clone size: .
CDR3 DNA: TGCAGCGCCCCGACAGGGGCTAACTATGGCTACACCTTC
CDR3 protein: CSAPTGANYGYTF

D gene: .
V gene: TRBV19
J gene: TRBJ2-7
clone size: .
CDR3 DNA: TGTGCCAGTAGCAGTTCCGGACTTATGCGGGACGAGCAGTACTTC
CDR3 protein: CASSSSGLMRDEQYF

D gene: TRBD1
V gene: TRBV7-2
J gene: TRBJ2-5
clone size: .
CDR3 DNA: TGTGCCAGCAGCTTAGGGGGACAGGGGGTGGACCAGTACTTC
CDR3 protein: CASSLGGQGVDQYF

D gene: .
V gene: TRBV5-6
J gene: TRBJ1-3
clone size: .
CDR3 DNA: TGTGCCAGCAGCCATACAACCTCTGGAAACACCATATATTTT
CDR3 protein: CASSHTTSGNTIYF

D gene: .
V gene: TRBV4-1
J gene: TRBJ2-3
clone size: .
CDR3 DNA: TGCGCCAGCAGTGTCTCCGCAGGCCCTAGCACAGATACGCAGTATTTT
CDR3 protein: CASSVSAGPSTDTQYF